This T cell receptor beta chain was observed in a study of CD4+ T cells in melanoma. Points from the study as a whole: Diverse differentiation states were reported for melanoma neoantigen-specific CD4+ T cells. CD8+ T cell, macrophage and B cell function reportedly correlated with neoantigen-specific CD4+ T cells.

Assay: immunoSEQ multiplex PCR; the TCRdb copy retains only in-frame clones and omits some. The table includes 10,000 to 13,000 clones, around 69% detected once. Trimming pared 4 bases from V and 0 bases from J, leaving 12 bases between. The CDR3 consists of 15 residues. Germline loops: CDR1 KGHSH, CDR2 LQKENI. A word on this clone: Its antigen is as yet unknown.

This TCR was sampled from a human donor with melanoma. Material: cells from a culture (not recorded whether cultured in vitro). The V gene is TRBV18, the J gene TRBJ1-1; D is uncertain. The CDR3 loop is CASSLIQSMNTEAFF. CDR3 nucleotide sequence: TGTGCCAGCTCACTAATACAGTCCATGAACACTGAAGCTTTCTTT.